The 21 T cell receptor beta chains in this list originate from one sample, sequenced in a study of graft-versus-host responses after intestinal transplantation. Produced via immunoSEQ multiplex PCR; TCRdb's table is partial and in-frame only. The repertoire consists of 85,000 to 100,000 clones, with 75% to 95% occurring once and the leading ten covering about 0.38%. Their target antigens are unknown. The source material was unstimulated CD4+ T cells sorted from spleen or lymph node cells, sampled before transplant. Every receptor here comes from a human donor who was the organ donor for an intestinal transplant.

This clone was observed a single time. The chain employs TRBV7-9 and TRBJ1-2, with D unresolved. This CDR3 spans 16 amino acids. Germline CDR1 is SEHNR and CDR2 is FQNEAQ (reference sequence). Trimming left V 1 base short and J 8 bases short, with 20 bases between. This CDR3 reads CASSLVGQSVPIGYTF. Here the CDR3 DNA reads TGTGCCAGCAGCTTAGTTGGGCAGTCAGTACCTATCGGCTACACCTTC.

The V call is TRBV7-9, the J call TRBJ2-7; D possibly corresponds to TRBD1 (5 bases). Trimming removed 5 bases from V and 3 bases from J, with 11 bases in between. This CDR3 has 13 residues. Germline assignment: CDR1 SEHNR and CDR2 FQNEAQ (reference sequence). The CDR3 DNA reads as TGTGCCAGCAGCACGGACATTTTCTACGAGCAGTACTTC. Translating gives CASSTDIFYEQYF.

The J gene is TRBJ2-7, the V gene TRBV6-1; 11 nucleotides line up with TRBD2. The CDR3 length is 15 residues. J lost 3 bases, V lost 3 bases, and 4 bases had no gene match. The V gene's germline CDR1 is MNHNS and CDR2 SASEGT. CDR3 protein: CASSDGLAGFYEQYF. Here the CDR3 DNA reads TGTGCCAGCAGTGATGGACTAGCGGGCTTCTACGAGCAGTACTTC.

This chain uses TRBV11-2 with TRBJ2-7; D not certain. Trimming pared 5 bases from V and 3 bases from J, leaving 8 bases between. Germline loops: CDR1 SGHAT, CDR2 FQNNGV. CDR3 length equals 12 residues. DNA for the CDR3: TGTGCCAGCAGCAGAGAGTTCTACGAGCAGTACTTC. Encoded protein: CASSREFYEQYF.

The chain joins TRBV30 to TRBJ1-5, with TRBD1 matching 7 bases. The V gene end was trimmed by 4 bases and the J gene end by 5 bases; junction bases not matched to a gene: 5. Germline values: CDR1 GTSNPN, CDR2 SVGIG (reference sequence). The CDR3 contains 13 residues. CDR3 sequence reads: CAWNRGRDQPQHF. CDR3 DNA sequence: TGTGCCTGGAACAGGGGAAGGGATCAGCCCCAGCATTTT.

The rearrangement joins TRBV7-3 to TRBJ2-3; D is ambiguous. Germline V CDR1 and CDR2: SGHTA, FQGTGA. V shed 4 bases and J shed 2 bases, with 7 bases lying between them. The CDR3 has 13 residues. CDR3 bases: TGTGCCAGCAGCTCGTTTGTCACAGATACGCAGTATTTT. This codes for CASSSFVTDTQYF.

This chain connects TRBV15 to TRBJ2-5; TRBD2 agrees at 12 bases. V lost 0 bases to trimming and J lost 2 bases; unmatched junction nucleotides: 4. The CDR3 is 17 residues long. The germline V gene has CDR1 LNHNV and CDR2 YYDKDF (reference sequence). The CDR3 is CATSRDPSGGDQETQYF. CDR3 coding DNA: TGTGCCACCAGCAGAGATCCTAGCGGGGGGGATCAAGAGACCCAGTACTTC.

V is TRBV7-2 and J is TRBJ2-7, with 7 bases matching TRBD2. The CDR3 sequence is 14 residues long. V shed 5 bases, J shed 3 bases, and the junction held 7 bases outside the gene matches. CDR1 is SGHTA and CDR2 is FQGNSA in the germline V gene. Here the CDR3 reads CASSPGLSYYEQYF. DNA of the CDR3: TGTGCCAGCAGCCCGGGACTATCATACTACGAGCAGTACTTC.

The genes are TRBV5-1 and TRBJ2-7, with TRBD2 matching 12 bases. The CDR3 consists of 16 residues. Germline CDR1 and CDR2: SGHRS and YFSETQ. Trimming took 2 bases from V and 3 from J; bases not matched to a gene: 6. The CDR3 sequence is CASSLLAGGGDYEQYF. As DNA, the CDR3 is TGCGCCAGCAGCTTACTAGCGGGAGGCGGAGACTACGAGCAGTACTTC.

This sequence joins TRBV29-1 and TRBJ1-4; 7 bases agree with TRBD1. With V trimmed by 6 bases and J by 0 bases, 4 bases remained unmatched. Germline values: CDR1 SQVTM, CDR2 ANQGSEA. This CDR3 spans 14 amino acids. Written as DNA, the CDR3 is TGCAGCGTCCGAGGGACAGCAACTAATGAAAAACTGTTTTTT. Translating gives CSVRGTATNEKLFF.

The chain links TRBV28 to TRBJ2-1; the match to TRBD2 covers 10 bases. Germline loops: CDR1 MDHEN, CDR2 SYDVKM. This CDR3 has 15 residues. The V gene end was trimmed by 4 bases and the J gene end by 4 bases; junction bases not matched to a gene: 4. CDR3 loop: CASSSPSGSYNEQFF. The CDR3 DNA reads as TGTGCCAGCAGTTCTCCTAGCGGGAGTTACAATGAGCAGTTCTTC.

The chain employs TRBV5-1 and TRBJ2-5; D gene uncertain. V was pared by 0 bases and J by 5 bases, with 11 bases between. Germline CDR1 is SGHRS and CDR2 is YFSETQ. CDR3 length: 14 amino acids. The CDR3 is CASSLGASQETQYF. CDR3 in DNA: TGCGCCAGCAGCTTGGGAGCTAGTCAGGAGACCCAGTACTTC.

This clone was observed a single time. This sequence joins TRBV5-1 and TRBJ2-7; the D is unclear. Per germline, CDR1 SGHRS and CDR2 YFSETQ. Deletions cut 4 bases from V and 5 bases from J, with 16 bases between. The CDR3 spans 14 residues. The CDR3 nucleotides read TGCGCCAGCAGCCCCATTTCGTCTAATCACGAGCAGTACTTC. Translating it yields CASSPISSNHEQYF.

This clone occurred a few times. J is TRBJ2-2 and V is TRBV4-2; 9 bases fit TRBD1. V was clipped by 4 bases and J by 2 bases; unmatched bases: 5. Germline lookup yields CDR1 LGHNA and CDR2 YNFKEQ. The CDR3 consists of 16 residues. CDR3 residues: CASSRLGQGNTGELFF. In DNA form, the CDR3 reads TGTGCCAGCAGCCGACTGGGACAGGGCAACACCGGGGAGCTGTTTTTT.

The chain's CDR3 is CASSDSRASTEAFF. In DNA, the CDR3 is TGTGCCAGCAGTGATAGCAGGGCGAGCACTGAAGCTTTCTTT. J is TRBJ1-1 and V is TRBV2; perhaps TRBD1 as D (5 bases). The V and J ends lost 3 bases and 4 bases respectively, with 12 bases between them. This CDR3 is built from 14 residues. Germline-derived CDR1 and CDR2 are SNHLY and FYNNEI. Filled out from reference TRBV2 and TRBJ1-1, the complete variable domain reads EPEVTQTPSHQVTQMGQEVILRCVPISNHLYFYWYRQILGQKVEFLVSFYNNEISEKSEIFDDQFSVERPDGSNFTLKIRSTKLEDSAMYFCASSDSRASTEAFFGQGTRLTVV.

The CDR3 protein is CASSLGQGTYNEQFF. The CDR3 DNA is TGTGCCAGCAGCTTAGGCCAGGGGACCTACAATGAGCAGTTCTTC. This chain uses TRBV7-6 with TRBJ2-1; D might be TRBD1 (6 bases). CDR3 length equals 15 residues. Trimming pared 1 base from V and 2 bases from J, leaving 9 bases between. Per the germline V gene, CDR1 is SGHVS and CDR2 is FNYEAQ.

The V call is TRBV10-1, the J call TRBJ2-5; 11 bases agree with TRBD2. The J call is doubtful: the DNA matches TRBJ2-7 better. CDR3 length: 15 amino acids. Germline V lookup: CDR1 WNHNN, CDR2 SYGVQD (reference sequence). Here the CDR3 DNA reads TGCGCCAGCAGCCCTGGGACTAGCGGCTCCTACGAGCAGTACTTC. It codes for CASSPGTSGSYEQYF.

The genes are TRBV19 and TRBJ1-5; the D is unclear. Germline values: CDR1 LNHDA, CDR2 SQIVND (reference sequence). This CDR3 is built from 14 residues. The V and J ends lost 3 bases and 0 bases respectively, with 6 bases between them. The CDR3 sequence: CASSIPYSNQPQHF. The CDR3 bases are TGTGCCAGTAGTATTCCTTATAGCAATCAGCCCCAGCATTTT. Together with reference TRBV19 and TRBJ1-5, the CDR3 gives the full variable domain: DGGITQSPKYLFRKEGQNVTLSCEQNLNHDAMYWYRQDPGQGLRLIYYSQIVNDFQKGDIAEGYSVSREKKESFPLTVTSAQKNPTAFYLCASSIPYSNQPQHFGDGTRLSIL.

This chain links TRBV4-1 with TRBJ2-7; tentatively, D is TRBD2 (7 bases). This CDR3 region has 16 residues. Germline assignment: CDR1 MGHRA and CDR2 YSYEKL. The V end was cut by 0 bases, the J end by 2 bases, with 14 bases between. The CDR3 here is CASSQEGGDQTYEQYF. CDR3 DNA sequence: TGCGCCAGCAGCCAAGAAGGGGGGGATCAAACCTACGAGCAGTACTTC.

The genes are TRBV5-8 and TRBJ2-3, with D perhaps matching TRBD2 (5 bases). V was shortened by 2 bases and J by 0 bases, with 10 bases between the two germline ends. The CDR3 is 15 amino acids. CDR1 is SGHTS, CDR2 YDEGEE, per germline. DNA of the CDR3: TGTGCCAGCAGCTTTTTTGGCGGGAGCACAGATACGCAGTATTTT. Amino acid sequence: CASSFFGGSTDTQYF.

The CDR3 DNA reads TGTGCCAGCAGCCCACTTAGGACTAGCGGAAGCACAGATACGCAGTATTTT. Translated: CASSPLRTSGSTDTQYF. The gene calls are TRBV5-8 and TRBJ2-3; 10 positions match TRBD2. V lost 4 bases to trimming and J lost 0 bases; unmatched junction nucleotides: 8. Germline CDR1 and CDR2: SGHTS and YDEGEE. CDR3 size: 17 residues.